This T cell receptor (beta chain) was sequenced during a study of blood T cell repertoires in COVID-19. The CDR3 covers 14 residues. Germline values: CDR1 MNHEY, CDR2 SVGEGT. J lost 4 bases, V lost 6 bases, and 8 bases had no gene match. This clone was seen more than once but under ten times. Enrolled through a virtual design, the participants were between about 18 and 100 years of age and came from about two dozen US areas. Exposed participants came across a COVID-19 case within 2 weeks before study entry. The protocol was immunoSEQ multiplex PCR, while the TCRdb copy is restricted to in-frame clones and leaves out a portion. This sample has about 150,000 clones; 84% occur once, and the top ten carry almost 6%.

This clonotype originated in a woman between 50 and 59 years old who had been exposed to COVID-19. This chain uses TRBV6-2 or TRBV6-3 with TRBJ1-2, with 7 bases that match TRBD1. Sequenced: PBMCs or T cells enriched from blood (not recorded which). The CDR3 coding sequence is TGTGCCAGCAGACCTCCGGGACAGTTCTATGGCTACACCTTC. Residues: CASRPPGQFYGYTF.